This T cell receptor beta chain was identified in a study of blood T cell repertoires in COVID-19. Study summary: The cDNA or gDNA used as material had been derived from T cells, B-cell-depleted T cells, or PBMCs.

Profiling relied on immunoSEQ multiplex PCR, and the TCRdb table lists in-frame clones only, not all of them. The data show under 65,000 clones, roughly 90% seen once. There are 18 residues in the CDR3. Trimming took 3 bases from V and 0 from J; bases not matched to a gene: 4. The germline CDR1 and CDR2 sequences are MGHRA and YSYEKL. This rearrangement joins TRBV4-1 to TRBJ2-4; TRBD2 agrees at 14 bases. This TCR was recovered from a human donor in a cohort sampled during active COVID-19. Material for sequencing was peripheral blood. CDR3 protein: CASSHDGTSGRAKNIQYF. The DNA for the CDR3 is TGCGCCAGCAGCCATGATGGGACTAGCGGGAGAGCCAAAAACATTCAGTACTTC.